The 25 T cell receptor beta chains below come from one sample, sequenced in a study of response to subunit inactivated influenza vaccine. Using its own MiXCR run on the RT-PCR reads, TCRdb lists one record per CDR3 protein. The top ten clones hold over 2.5% of a sample with about 500,000 distinct CDR3 sequences, about 15% of them seen once. The sample consisted of CD4+ T cells sorted from PBMCs, taken less than 25 months after vaccination. These receptors were taken from a man aged 45 to 70 who received an inactivated influenza vaccine.

Turning to this clonotype: At one boundary the junction diverges from the germline segment, which might be a read error. The rearrangement joins TRBV20-1 to TRBJ2-1, with D possibly being TRBD2 (6 bases). Looked up from germline, CDR1 is DFQATT and CDR2 is SNEGSKA (reference sequence). The CDR3 is made up of 18 amino acids. The DNA for the CDR3 is TGCTGTGCTAGAGGAAGCGGGCCAACCCTGAGCTCCTACAATGAGCAGTTCTTC. Translating it yields CCARGSGPTLSSYNEQFF.

This sequence joins TRBV24-1 and TRBJ2-5, with no clear D. Trimming took 3 bases from V and 7 from J, leaving 17 bases between them. Germline V CDR1 and CDR2: KGHDR, SFDVKD. The CDR3 sequence is 15 residues long. CDR3: CATSDRTIPWGTQYF. CDR3 nucleotides: TGTGCCACCAGTGATCGCACCATCCCTTGGGGGACCCAGTACTTC.

This clonotype was observed many times. The chain is built from TRBV7-9 and TRBJ1-2; 7 nucleotides line up with TRBD1. CDR1 SEHNR and CDR2 FQNEAQ come from the germline V gene (reference sequence). The V and J ends lost 0 bases and 0 bases, in that order; junction bases with no gene match: 7. The CDR3 has 17 residues. This CDR3 reads CASSLAFGTVANYGYTF. The CDR3 region has the DNA TGTGCCAGCAGCTTAGCCTTCGGGACAGTTGCTAACTATGGCTACACCTTC.

The J gene is TRBJ2-3, the V gene TRBV20-1, with D unclear. The CDR3 runs to 16 residues. The V gene lost 3 bases and the J gene lost 0 bases, with 16 bases spanning the gap. Germline loops: CDR1 DFQATT, CDR2 SNEGSKA (reference sequence). The CDR3 here is CSASPPLRSSTDTQYF. In nucleotides, the CDR3 is TGCAGTGCTAGCCCCCCTCTGCGGTCTAGCACAGATACGCAGTATTTT.

The table lists this clonotype with a few counts. J is TRBJ2-7 and V is TRBV4-2; 9 nucleotides agree with TRBD1. Per germline, CDR1 LGHNA and CDR2 YNFKEQ. J gave up 6 bases and V 1 base, and 10 bases lay outside the gene matches. This CDR3 has 16 amino acids. CDR3 residues: CASSQGTGTGFGEQYF. The DNA for the CDR3 is TGTGCCAGCAGCCAAGGAACGGGGACAGGGTTTGGCGAGCAGTACTTC.

This chain joins TRBV7-9 and TRBJ2-5; D remains unclear. V dropped 5 bases and J dropped 1 base, with 17 bases sitting between them. This CDR3 has 16 residues. Germline values: CDR1 SEHNR, CDR2 FQNEAQ (reference sequence). The CDR3 DNA reads as TGTGCCAGCAGCCCCCACCTCGCCGCGCTCCAAGAGACCCAGTACTTC. The encoded protein is CASSPHLAALQETQYF.

This clonotype was counted a few times. The genes are TRBV5-1 and TRBJ2-7; D is unresolved. V shed 0 bases and J shed 9 bases, with 16 bases lying between them. The CDR3 consists of 14 residues. Germline CDR1 SGHRS, CDR2 YFSETQ. CDR3 sequence: CASSLEVGLRGQYF. CDR3 DNA sequence: TGCGCCAGCAGCTTGGAGGTAGGCCTACGAGGGCAGTACTTC.

This sequence joins TRBV7-2 and TRBJ2-4, with a tentative D call TRBD1 (5 bases). Deletions cut 3 bases from V and 7 bases from J, with 13 bases between. CDR3 length: 14 amino acids. Per the germline V gene, CDR1 is SGHTA and CDR2 is FQGNSA. Written as DNA, the CDR3 is TGTGCCAGCAGCTTTACAGGCTCCCCGAACATTCAGTACTTC. Amino acids: CASSFTGSPNIQYF. Filled out from reference TRBV7-2 and TRBJ2-4, the complete variable domain reads GAGVSQSPSNKVTEKGKDVELRCDPISGHTALYWYRQSLGQGLEFLIYFQGNSAPDKSGLPSDRFSAERTGGSVSTLTIQRTQQEDSAVYLCASSFTGSPNIQYFGAGTRLSVL.

This clonotype has a handful of counts. This chain uses TRBV9 with TRBJ2-1; D gene uncertain. This CDR3 has 12 amino acids. CDR1 is SGDLS, CDR2 YYNGEE, per germline. V was shortened by 5 bases and J by 8 bases, with 11 bases between the two germline ends. The CDR3 sequence: CASSRSWHEQFF. The CDR3 nucleotides are TGTGCCAGCAGTCGTAGTTGGCATGAGCAGTTCTTC.

This rearrangement joins TRBV10-3 to TRBJ2-7, with a tentative D call TRBD1 (5 bases). Germline V CDR1 and CDR2: ENHRY, SYGVKD. The CDR3 runs 16 residues. Trimming cost V 0 bases and J 6 bases, with 18 bases left between them. As DNA, the CDR3 is TGTGCCATCAGTGAGTCGAAGACAGACCCTTTACCCGAGCAGTACTTC. Translated: CAISESKTDPLPEQYF.

The chain joins TRBV12-3 or TRBV12-4 to TRBJ1-4; D unresolved. V was trimmed by 6 bases and J by 10 bases, leaving 18 bases between them. This CDR3 region has 14 residues. In DNA form, the CDR3 reads TGTGCCAGCAGGGTGGACGGTTACGGCGGAAAACTGTTTTTT. It translates to CASRVDGYGGKLFF.

This clonotype showed up just a few times. This chain links TRBV5-6 with TRBJ2-7; D may correspond to TRBD1 or TRBD2 (5 bases each). V lost 3 bases and J 3 bases, leaving 31 bases between the germline ends. The germline gives CDR1 SGHDT, CDR2 YYEEEE. This CDR3 is 20 amino acids long. The CDR3 is CASSSNTKGMGVRGYYEQYF. The CDR3 DNA is TGTGCCAGCAGCTCCAATACTAAGGGCATGGGGGTCCGAGGCTACTACGAGCAGTACTTC.

V and J are TRBV5-1 and TRBJ2-5; tentatively, D is TRBD1 (5 bases). The CDR3 has 14 residues. The V gene lost 0 bases and the J gene lost 7 bases, with 13 bases spanning the gap. The germline V gene encodes CDR1 SGHRS and CDR2 YFSETQ. CDR3 in amino acids: CASSLDPGSGTQYF. CDR3 nucleotide sequence: TGCGCCAGCAGCTTGGATCCAGGGTCGGGGACCCAGTACTTC.

The chain uses TRBV11-2 and TRBJ2-7; no reliable D call. This CDR3 spans 13 amino acids. Germline V gives CDR1 SGHAT, CDR2 FQNNGV. V lost 5 bases, J lost 2 bases, and 10 bases lay in between. CDR3 sequence: CASSHQAPYEQYF. The CDR3 DNA reads as TGTGCCAGCAGCCATCAGGCCCCCTACGAGCAGTACTTC.

In this sample, this clonotype turned up many times. This chain uses TRBV6-6 with TRBJ1-4, with TRBD1 as a possible D gene (6 bases). V was trimmed by 6 bases and J by 7 bases, leaving 12 bases between them. The germline V gene has CDR1 MNHNY and CDR2 SVGAGI (reference sequence). CDR3 size: 13 residues. The CDR3 DNA reads as TGTGCCAGCAGAGACGACAGGTCTGAAAAACTGTTTTTT. Amino acids: CASRDDRSEKLFF.

This clonotype turned up a few times. The gene calls are TRBV3-1 and TRBJ2-1, with D uncertain. The germline CDR1 and CDR2 sequences are LGHDT and YNNKEL (reference sequence). This CDR3 is built from 12 residues. The V end was cut by 6 bases, the J end by 8 bases, with 11 bases between. The CDR3 DNA sequence: TGTGCCAGCAGGACCGGGCCCCATGAGCAGTTCTTC. It codes for CASRTGPHEQFF.

The chain joins TRBV29-1 to TRBJ2-7, with a tentative D call TRBD1 (6 bases). Germline loops: CDR1 SQVTM, CDR2 ANQGSEA. This CDR3 contains 14 residues. Trimming took 4 bases from V and 2 from J, leaving 15 bases between them. The CDR3 region is CSVVLRGTTYEQYF. CDR3 bases: TGCAGCGTTGTACTCAGGGGAACTACCTACGAGCAGTACTTC.

In this sample, this clonotype turned up a few times. The J gene is TRBJ2-2, the V gene TRBV4-2; tentatively, D is TRBD1 or TRBD2 (5 bases each). With 1 base removed from V and 0 bases from J, the gap between germline ends came to 9 bases. The CDR3 covers 16 residues. CDR1 is LGHNA and CDR2 is YNFKEQ in the germline V gene. The chain's CDR3 is CASSQALGANTGELFF. The CDR3 region has the DNA TGTGCCAGCAGCCAAGCGCTGGGGGCGAACACCGGGGAGCTGTTTTTT.

J is TRBJ2-3 and V is TRBV20-1; 8 bases match TRBD1. Per the germline V gene, CDR1 is DFQATT and CDR2 is SNEGSKA (reference sequence). This CDR3 spans 14 amino acids. V lost 6 bases and J lost 2; bases outside the gene matches: 7. The CDR3 here is CSAPRTGSTDTQYF. The CDR3, as DNA: TGCAGTGCCCCCAGGACAGGGTCCACAGATACGCAGTATTTT.

This clonotype was found a few times. CDR3 region: CASSLASGVGWNEQFF. CDR3 bases: TGTGCCAGCAGCTTAGCGTCGGGAGTGGGATGGAATGAGCAGTTCTTC. This sequence joins TRBV7-2 and TRBJ2-1, with D tentatively TRBD2 (6 bases). The CDR3 has 16 amino acids. The V end was cut by 0 bases, the J end by 7 bases, with 16 bases between. Per the germline V gene, CDR1 is SGHTA and CDR2 is FQGNSA.

This clonotype was found a few times. This chain connects TRBV20-1 to TRBJ1-1; D may be TRBD1 (5 bases). Looked up from germline, CDR1 is DFQATT and CDR2 is SNEGSKA (reference sequence). CDR3 length: 12 residues. CDR3 bases: TGCAGCCCCTCCCAAGACAGCGAAGGAGCTTTCTTT. As protein: CSPSQDSEGAFF.

The J gene is TRBJ1-2, the V gene TRBV7-2; unclear D gene. With 3 bases removed from V and 4 bases from J, the gap between germline ends came to 15 bases. The CDR3 contains 15 residues. Looked up from germline, CDR1 is SGHTA and CDR2 is FQGNSA. The CDR3 nucleotides are TGTGCCAGCAGCTTCCGTGACCCCGAGCTCTATGGCTACACCTTC. This gives the protein CASSFRDPELYGYTF.

The CDR3 sequence: CASSLYAPGQGYGYTF. CDR3 DNA: TGTGCCAGCAGTTTATATGCACCGGGACAGGGCTATGGCTACACCTTC. J is TRBJ1-2 and V is TRBV27; 9 bases are shared with TRBD1. There are 16 residues in the CDR3. Trimming took 1 base from V and 4 from J; bases not matched to a gene: 7. Germline lookup yields CDR1 MNHEY and CDR2 SMNVEV (reference sequence).

This clonotype was found a few times. The chain uses TRBV9 and TRBJ2-1; D is perhaps TRBD2 (5 bases). V was cut by 4 bases and J by 3 bases, with 14 bases left in between. The germline gives CDR1 SGDLS, CDR2 YYNGEE. The length of the CDR3 is 15 residues. The CDR3 reads CASSPHRDIYNEQFF. The CDR3 bases are TGTGCCAGCAGCCCGCACCGGGATATCTACAATGAGCAGTTCTTC.

The J gene is TRBJ1-4, the V gene TRBV6-1; D is perhaps TRBD1 (6 bases). The V gene's germline CDR1 is MNHNS and CDR2 SASEGT. CDR3 length: 15 amino acids. V was pared by 7 bases and J by 8 bases, with 20 bases between. In nucleotides, the CDR3 is TGTGCCAGCACCGGGAGTTGGGGGGCGAGGGAAAAACTGTTTTTT. Its translation: CASTGSWGAREKLFF.